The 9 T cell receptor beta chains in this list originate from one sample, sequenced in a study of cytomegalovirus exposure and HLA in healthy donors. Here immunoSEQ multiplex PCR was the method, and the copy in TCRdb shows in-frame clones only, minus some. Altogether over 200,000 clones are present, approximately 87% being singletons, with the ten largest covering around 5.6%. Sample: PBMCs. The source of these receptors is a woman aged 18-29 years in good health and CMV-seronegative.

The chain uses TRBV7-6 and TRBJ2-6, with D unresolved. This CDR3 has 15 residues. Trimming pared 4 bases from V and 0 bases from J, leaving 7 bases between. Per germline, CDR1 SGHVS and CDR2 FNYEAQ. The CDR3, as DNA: TGTGCCAGCAGCTCACAATACTCTGGGGCCAACGTCCTGACTTTC. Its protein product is CASSSQYSGANVLTF.

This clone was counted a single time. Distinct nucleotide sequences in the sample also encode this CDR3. The CDR3 loop reads CASSRGQGVTGELFF. CDR3 sequence (DNA): TGTGCCAGCTCACGAGGACAGGGGGTCACCGGGGAGCTGTTTTTT. This chain uses TRBV18 with TRBJ2-2, with TRBD1 matching 10 bases. CDR3 length: 15 amino acids. V was clipped by 4 bases and J by 4 bases; unmatched bases: 3. Per the germline V gene, CDR1 is KGHSH and CDR2 is LQKENI.

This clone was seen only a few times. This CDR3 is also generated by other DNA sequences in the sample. CDR3 region: CAWSVQGNQPQHF. For the CDR3, the DNA is TGTGCCTGGAGTGTACAGGGAAATCAGCCCCAGCATTTT. The chain couples TRBV30 to TRBJ1-5, with D maybe TRBD1 (6 bases). This CDR3 contains 13 residues. Germline V lookup: CDR1 GTSNPN, CDR2 SVGIG (reference sequence). With 0 bases removed from V and 4 bases from J, the gap between germline ends came to 7 bases.

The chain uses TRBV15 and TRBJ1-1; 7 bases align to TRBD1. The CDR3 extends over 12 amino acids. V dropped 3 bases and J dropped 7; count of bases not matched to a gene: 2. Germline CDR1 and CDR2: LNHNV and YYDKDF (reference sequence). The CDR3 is CATSSRTGEAFF. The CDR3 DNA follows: TGTGCCACCAGCAGCAGGACAGGTGAAGCTTTCTTT.

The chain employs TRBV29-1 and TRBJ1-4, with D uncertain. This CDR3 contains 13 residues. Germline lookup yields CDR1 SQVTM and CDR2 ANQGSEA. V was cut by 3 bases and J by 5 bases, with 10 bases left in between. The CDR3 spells CSVEFSRNEKLFF. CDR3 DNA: TGCAGCGTTGAGTTTTCCAGGAATGAAAAACTGTTTTTT.

DNA for the CDR3: TGTGCCAGCAGCCAAAGGACAGGGGGCGACTATGGCTACACCTTC. This gives the protein CASSQRTGGDYGYTF. The chain is built from TRBV21-1 and TRBJ1-2; TRBD1, as called in the table, went unchecked against the DNA. TRBV21-1 is deemed a pseudogene. The CDR3 length is 15 residues.

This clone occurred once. This CDR3 is CAISEEITNQPQHF. The CDR3 DNA sequence: TGTGCCATCAGTGAAGAGATAACCAATCAGCCCCAGCATTTT. The chain couples TRBV10-3 to TRBJ1-5; no clear D gene. The CDR3 covers 14 residues. V was trimmed by 3 bases and J by 3 bases, leaving 9 bases between them. Germline CDR1 reads ENHRY; CDR2 reads SYGVKD.

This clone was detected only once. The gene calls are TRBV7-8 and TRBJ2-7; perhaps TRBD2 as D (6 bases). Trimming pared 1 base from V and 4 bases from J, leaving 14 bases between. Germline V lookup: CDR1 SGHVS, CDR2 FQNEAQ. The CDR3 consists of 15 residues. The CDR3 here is CASSLGTGLTYEQYF. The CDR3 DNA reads TGTGCCAGCAGCTTAGGGACGGGACTCACTTACGAGCAGTACTTC.

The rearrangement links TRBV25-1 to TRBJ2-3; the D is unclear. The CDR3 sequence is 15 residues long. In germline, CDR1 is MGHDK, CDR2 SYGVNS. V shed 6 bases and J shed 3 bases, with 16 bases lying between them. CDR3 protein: CASSPTWQRTDTQYF. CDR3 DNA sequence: TGTGCCAGCAGCCCGACCTGGCAGAGGACAGATACGCAGTATTTT.